The TCR beta chain under discussion was sequenced for a study of blood T cell repertoires in COVID-19. V lost 0 bases and J 4 bases, leaving 9 bases between the germline ends. The V gene's germline CDR1 is SGHRS and CDR2 YFSETQ. The CDR3 spans 14 residues. In the original processing: Reference gene primers were amplified, and this amplification served to estimate nucleated cell counts. Method: immunoSEQ multiplex PCR; TCRdb's copy keeps in-frame clones and lacks some. For V, J and clone size, that table is used; D and trimming come from the DNA. The sample shows roughly 30,000 clones, around nine tenths of them seen only once.

The chain joins TRBV5-1 to TRBJ2-3; perhaps TRBD1 as D (5 bases). This TCR was recovered from a human donor in a cohort sampled during active COVID-19. Material: peripheral blood. The CDR3 region has the DNA TGCGCCAGCAGCTTGGAGGGGCTAGCAGATACGCAGTATTTT. This sequence encodes CASSLEGLADTQYF.